Here is one T cell receptor beta chain with its context. It lacks a known antigen. No base quality information exists; no much larger clone differs at one position. Whole blood was collected in K2EDTA tubes by collaborating institutions according to the institutions' own protocols. Collaborator samples were shipped for TCRbeta analysis as frozen whole blood, isolated PBMCs, or DNA extracted from either sample type. This entry comes from a study of blood T cell repertoires in COVID-19 (dated by TCRdb to 2020 to 2022). At the level of the whole study: Collaborator samples came from the United States, Italy and Spain and covered acute and convalescent phases of COVID-19. The prospective study material was composed of cDNA or gDNA derived from T cells, B-cell-depleted T cells, or PBMCs. Deeply sampled blood TCRbeta repertoires from subjects exposed to, actively infected with, or recovered from COVID-19 were included in the dataset. The repertoires were released in a freely available public database intended as a resource for research on the immune response to SARS-CoV-2. The samples were drawn from two sources: the first 160 participants of the ongoing ImmuneRACE study, and 950 to 1,500 subjects contributed by 6 global collaborators. Sample metadata almost always included a de-identified subject ID, COVID-19 status, age in years and sex. Where available, HLA class I and class II types were taken from metadata supplied by the sample provider and were not determined by assay-based typing. Overall results and qualifications from the work: The quantity of clinical and demographic metadata differed by source and by participant and was supplied without curation.

TCRbeta CDR3 regions were amplified from genomic DNA by means of the immunoSEQ Assay, a bias-controlled multiplex PCR. The paper's processing steps were these. The number of nucleated cells in each sample was estimated from the amplification of reference gene primers within the assay. To quantify the absolute abundance of each unique TCRbeta CDR3 rearrangement, sequence reads were collapsed and filtered. For each sample, productive Simpson clonality was calculated as the square root of Simpson's diversity index over productive rearrangements. This is the immuneACCESS table as TCRdb keeps it, with only in-frame sequences that have V and J called. A part of the clones is gone; compared with another copy, unresolved V genes explain less than half, and the rest is unexplained. V, J and clone size are those of that table, while D and trimming were read from the DNA. This sample is represented by some 42,000 clones; under 90% of them were singletons. Of the sample, 0.3% to 0.45% falls within the top ten clones.

Sequenced material: peripheral blood. The clonotype was recovered from a human donor in a cohort sampled during active COVID-19.

The CDR3: CASSLALGLETQYF. The DNA is as follows: TGTGCCAGCAGCTTGGCCCTTGGACTAGAGACCCAGTACTTC. The receptor chain draws on TRBV5-4 and TRBJ2-5, with TRBD2 as a weak D call on 5 bases. V gives up 0 bases and J gives up 4 bases, and the segment between their germline ends measures 10 bases. The CDR3, cysteine through phenylalanine, is 14 amino acids long. Just the 42-base CDR3 DNA is kept, in frame starting at base 1. The germline V gene (reference sequence) provides CDR1 SGHNT and CDR2 YYREEE.